This T cell receptor (beta chain) was sequenced in a study of shared clonotypes between healthy human individuals. Researchers divided each subset's genomic DNA evenly across several immunoSEQ plates. Original methodology: Quality scores were absent from the junction-only immunoSEQ sequences, so filtering differed. Assay: immunoSEQ multiplex PCR; the TCRdb copy retains only in-frame clones and omits some. Clone size and the V and J calls come from that table; the DNA yielded D and trimming. The sample contains some 500,000 clones, approximately 71% of which appear only once. Trimming stripped 0 bases from V and 0 bases from J, with 2 bases between. CDR3 size: 13 residues. Germline-derived CDR1 and CDR2 are WSHSY and SAAADI.

The TCR was taken from a woman aged 40 to 50 in good health. Some clones in this sample may be carry-over from other donors' samples. V gene TRBV10-2 combines with J gene TRBJ2-5, with D unresolved. The sample taken for sequencing was PBMCs. This chain's CDR3 is CASSESYQETQYF. The CDR3 nucleotides read TGCGCCAGCAGTGAGTCTTACCAAGAGACCCAGTACTTC.